The clone carrying this T cell receptor (beta chain) has a count of ten or more. What it recognizes is unknown. This entry belongs to a study of shared clonotypes between healthy human individuals. Study background: Aged between 18 and 49, the donors were a couple of women and three men. Findings of the study overall: Rarefaction exposed incomplete sorted-subset sequencing despite large depth.

It was 200 ng DNA, 25,000 to 35,000 T cell genomes, that sorted-subset replicate PCRs used. Libraries were prepared by immunoSEQ multiplex PCR; TCRdb keeps only in-frame clonotypes and omits some of them. This sample has some 1,100,000 clones, with around 78% found just once. The CDR3 has 14 amino acids. With 5 bases removed from V and 2 bases from J, the gap between germline ends came to 10 bases. The germline V gene encodes CDR1 SGHVS and CDR2 FQNEAQ. Division of CD4+ cells produced a CD45RA+ naive subset and a CD45RA-negative memory subset. This sequence was found in a man between 18 and 35 years old in good health. Some clones in this sample may be carry-over from other donors' samples. The sample taken for sequencing was memory CD4+ T cells from PBMCs. Subset noted: CD45RA-negative fraction. The chain is built from TRBV7-8 and TRBJ2-1, with D hard to call. DNA of the CDR3: TGTGCCAGCAGCCCTCGTGCCACCTACAATGAGCAGTTCTTC. It specifies CASSPRATYNEQFF.